These T cell receptor beta chains were read from a single sample in a study of blood T cell repertoires in COVID-19. Data came from immunoSEQ multiplex PCR; TCRdb stores just in-frame clones and leaves some out. The data hold approximately 230,000 clones, with 88% observed a single time. Input material: peripheral blood. The receptors originated from an elderly man with acute or convalescent COVID-19. Both conserved end residues are part of each CDR3. Fields, in order: D gene, V gene, clone size, J gene, CDR3 DNA, CDR3 protein. D genes are given only for firm matches. The size of a clone is reported for some rows only, either as once, few or many, or as a class for expanded clones.

D: .; V: TRBV6-5; size: .; J: TRBJ2-7; DNA: TGTGCCAGCACTGGTCGGGGAAGTTGGACCTACGAGCAGTACTTC; CDR3: CASTGRGSWTYEQYF
D: TRBD1; V: TRBV19; size: .; J: TRBJ1-2; DNA: TGTGCCAGTAGTGCAGGGGGCAACTATGGCTACACCTTC; CDR3: CASSAGGNYGYTF
D: TRBD1; V: TRBV6-2/TRBV6-3; size: .; J: TRBJ2-7; DNA: TGTGCCAGCAGTTACTCACTCGCCTCCGGGACAGGGTACGACTACGAGCAGTACTTC; CDR3: CASSYSLASGTGYDYEQYF
D: TRBD1; V: TRBV19; size: .; J: TRBJ1-2; DNA: TGTGCCAGTAGTATAGCCCCCCCCGCGACAGGGTCGGGTGGCTACACCTTC; CDR3: CASSIAPPATGSGGYTF
D: .; V: TRBV28; size: .; J: TRBJ2-5; DNA: TGTGCCAGCAGTTTCCCCTCGGGGGGCTCTTTTTCCCAGTACTTC; CDR3: CASSFPSGGSFSQYF
D: .; V: TRBV7-8; size: few; J: TRBJ1-1; DNA: TGTGCCAGCAGCTATTTAGGGGGGAACACTGAAGCTTTCTTT; CDR3: CASSYLGGNTEAFF
D: TRBD2; V: TRBV24-1; size: .; J: TRBJ2-5; DNA: TGTGCCACCAGTGACCCTAGCGGGAGGGCACAAGAGACCCAGTACTTC; CDR3: CATSDPSGRAQETQYF
D: .; V: TRBV7-9; size: .; J: TRBJ1-6; DNA: TGTGCCAGCAGCTCCCCGACAGGAGGATACTCACCCCTCCACTTT; CDR3: CASSSPTGGYSPLHF
D: TRBD1; V: TRBV12-3/TRBV12-4; size: .; J: TRBJ1-2; DNA: TGTGCCAGCAGCCCCGACAGGGCGGGTGGCTACACCTTC; CDR3: CASSPDRAGGYTF
D: TRBD1; V: TRBV19; size: once; J: TRBJ1-6; DNA: TGTGCCAGTAAGGGACAGAATAATTCACCCCTCCACTTT; CDR3: CASKGQNNSPLHF
D: .; V: TRBV19; size: .; J: TRBJ1-6; DNA: TGTGCCAGTAGTCCTCTTGGGGCGAGCGGGGATAATTCACCCCTCCACTTT; CDR3: CASSPLGASGDNSPLHF
D: TRBD1; V: TRBV2; size: .; J: TRBJ2-2; DNA: TGTGCCAGCAGGAGGGACAGAGACACCGGGGAGCTGTTTTTT; CDR3: CASRRDRDTGELFF
D: .; V: TRBV20-1; size: .; J: TRBJ1-1; DNA: TGCAGTGCTAGTGGACAGCTGAACACTGAAGCTTTCTTT; CDR3: CSASGQLNTEAFF
D: .; V: TRBV11-2; size: few; J: TRBJ1-1; DNA: TGTGCCAGCAGCACACAGACGGAGAACACTGAAGCTTTCTTT; CDR3: CASSTQTENTEAFF
D: TRBD2; V: TRBV7-2; size: .; J: TRBJ2-7; DNA: TGTGCCAGCAGCCCAACCCGGGAGGTCGAGCAGTACTTC; CDR3: CASSPTREVEQYF
D: .; V: TRBV6-5; size: .; J: TRBJ1-1; DNA: TGTGCCAGCAGTTACTCAAATACAGGGAACACTGAAGCTTTCTTT; CDR3: CASSYSNTGNTEAFF
D: TRBD1; V: TRBV6-5; size: .; J: TRBJ2-1; DNA: TGTGCCAGCAGTTATGACAGGGATACATACAATGAGCAGTTCTTC; CDR3: CASSYDRDTYNEQFF
D: .; V: TRBV2; size: .; J: TRBJ2-1; DNA: TGTGCCAGCAGGAGAGCGGGTGGCCTAGGGAATGAGCAGTTCTTC; CDR3: CASRRAGGLGNEQFF
D: .; V: TRBV3-1/TRBV3-2; size: few; J: TRBJ2-1; DNA: TGTGCCAGCAGTCTCATAGCAGGGAAACTCTACAATGAGCAGTTCTTC; CDR3: CASSLIAGKLYNEQFF
D: .; V: TRBV4-1; size: few; J: TRBJ2-7; DNA: TGCGCCAGCAGCCACTCAGGGAAGGGCACCGGGGGTAGCGAGCAGTACTTC; CDR3: CASSHSGKGTGGSEQYF
D: .; V: TRBV5-1; size: .; J: TRBJ2-7; DNA: TGCGCCAGCAGCAACAGGGTTGAGGACGAGCAGTACTTC; CDR3: CASSNRVEDEQYF
D: .; V: TRBV11-2; size: .; J: TRBJ1-2; DNA: TGTGCCAGCAGCTTAGGTCAGACTAACTATGGCTACACCTTC; CDR3: CASSLGQTNYGYTF
D: .; V: TRBV19; size: .; J: TRBJ2-3; DNA: TGTGCCAGCGGCCCCTCCTCACGGGGAGATACGCAGTATTTT; CDR3: CASGPSSRGDTQYF
D: .; V: TRBV19; size: once; J: TRBJ1-5; DNA: TGTGCCAGTAGTGATGCTACCGGGCAGCCCCAGCATTTT; CDR3: CASSDATGQPQHF
D: TRBD1; V: TRBV28; size: .; J: TRBJ1-1; DNA: TGTGCCAGCAATCGATACAGGGGAAACACTGAAGCTTTCTTT; CDR3: CASNRYRGNTEAFF
D: TRBD1; V: TRBV14; size: .; J: TRBJ2-1; DNA: TGTGCCAGCGTCCCCGGGACAGGGGGCTACAATGAGCAGTTCTTC; CDR3: CASVPGTGGYNEQFF
D: .; V: TRBV9; size: .; J: TRBJ1-3; DNA: TGTGCCAGCAGCGCCAACAGGGCGGGTGGAAACACCATATATTTT; CDR3: CASSANRAGGNTIYF
D: .; V: TRBV29-1; size: few; J: TRBJ2-7; DNA: TGCAGCGTTGAAGATCGCGGGGAAGCCTACGAGCAGTACTTC; CDR3: CSVEDRGEAYEQYF
D: .; V: TRBV11-2; size: .; J: TRBJ1-4; DNA: TGTGCCAGCAGCCGAGGGGGACGGCTGTTTTTT; CDR3: CASSRGGRLFF
D: .; V: TRBV4-3; size: .; J: TRBJ1-4; DNA: TGCGCCAGCAGCCAGGCCCGGGGGTTGAGCGAAAAACTGTTTTTT; CDR3: CASSQARGLSEKLFF
D: .; V: TRBV29-1; size: few; J: TRBJ2-5; DNA: TGCAGCGTTGCCTATGCAGAGACCCAGTACTTC; CDR3: CSVAYAETQYF
D: TRBD1; V: TRBV12-5; size: .; J: TRBJ1-1; DNA: TGTGCTAGTGGTTTGTCCCCGGGACAGGGAGCAAGGGGGTCGGCCACTGAAGCTTTCTTT; CDR3: CASGLSPGQGARGSATEAFF
D: .; V: TRBV25-1; size: .; J: TRBJ1-1; DNA: TGTGCCAGCAGTGAAACCGGGAAGAACACTGAAGCTTTCTTT; CDR3: CASSETGKNTEAFF
D: TRBD1; V: TRBV10-2; size: .; J: TRBJ1-4; DNA: TGCGCCAGCAGTGAGGACAGGGTTAATGAAAAACTGTTTTTT; CDR3: CASSEDRVNEKLFF
D: TRBD1; V: TRBV6-6; size: .; J: TRBJ1-5; DNA: TGTGCCAGCAGTCAGGACAGGGGGATTTTTCGGCCCCAGCATTTT; CDR3: CASSQDRGIFRPQHF